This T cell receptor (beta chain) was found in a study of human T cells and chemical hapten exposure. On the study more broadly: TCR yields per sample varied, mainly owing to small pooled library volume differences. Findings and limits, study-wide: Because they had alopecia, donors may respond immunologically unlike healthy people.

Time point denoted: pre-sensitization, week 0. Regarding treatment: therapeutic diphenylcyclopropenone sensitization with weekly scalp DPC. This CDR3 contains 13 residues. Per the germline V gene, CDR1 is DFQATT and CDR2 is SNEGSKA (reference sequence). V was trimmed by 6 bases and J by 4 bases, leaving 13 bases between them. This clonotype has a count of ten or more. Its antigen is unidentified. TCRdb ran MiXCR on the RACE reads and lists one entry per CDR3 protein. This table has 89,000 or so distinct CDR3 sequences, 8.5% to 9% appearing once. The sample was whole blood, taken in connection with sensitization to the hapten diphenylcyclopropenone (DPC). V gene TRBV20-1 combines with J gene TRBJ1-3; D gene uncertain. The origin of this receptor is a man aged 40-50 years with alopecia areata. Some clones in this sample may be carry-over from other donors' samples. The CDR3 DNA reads TGCAGTGCCGCGGACGCGGCAGGAAACACCATATATTTT. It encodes CSAADAAGNTIYF.